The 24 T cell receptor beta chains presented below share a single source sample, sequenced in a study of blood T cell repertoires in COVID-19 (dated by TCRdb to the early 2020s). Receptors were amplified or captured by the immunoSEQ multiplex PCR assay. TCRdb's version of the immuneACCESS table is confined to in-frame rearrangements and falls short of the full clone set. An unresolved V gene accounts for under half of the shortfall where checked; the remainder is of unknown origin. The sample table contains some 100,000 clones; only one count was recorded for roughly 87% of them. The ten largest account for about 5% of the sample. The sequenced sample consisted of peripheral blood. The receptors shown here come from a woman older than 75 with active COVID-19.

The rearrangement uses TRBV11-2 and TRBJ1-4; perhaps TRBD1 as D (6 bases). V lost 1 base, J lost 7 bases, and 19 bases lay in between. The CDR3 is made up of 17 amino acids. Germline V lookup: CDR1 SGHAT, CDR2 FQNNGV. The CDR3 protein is CASSLGPRTESGEKLFF. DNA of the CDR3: TGTGCCAGCAGCTTAGGCCCCCGGACAGAGTCAGGTGAAAAACTGTTTTTT.

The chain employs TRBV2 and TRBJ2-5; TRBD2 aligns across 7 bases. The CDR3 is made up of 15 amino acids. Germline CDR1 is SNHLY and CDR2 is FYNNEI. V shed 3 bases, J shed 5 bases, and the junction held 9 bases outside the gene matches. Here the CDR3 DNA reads TGTGCCAGCAGTGACCAGGCGGGAGTAGAGGAGACCCAGTACTTC. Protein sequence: CASSDQAGVEETQYF.

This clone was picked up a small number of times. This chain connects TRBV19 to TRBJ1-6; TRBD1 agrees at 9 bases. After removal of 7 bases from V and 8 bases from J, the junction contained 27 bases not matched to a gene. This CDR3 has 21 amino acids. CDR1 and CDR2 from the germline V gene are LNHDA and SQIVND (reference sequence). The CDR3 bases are TGTGCCAGTACCCCGAGAAGGGGTTTTACAGGGGGCCCCTTCGCGGATTCACCCCTCCACTTT. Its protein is CASTPRRGFTGGPFADSPLHF. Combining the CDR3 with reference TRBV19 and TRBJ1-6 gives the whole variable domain DGGITQSPKYLFRKEGQNVTLSCEQNLNHDAMYWYRQDPGQGLRLIYYSQIVNDFQKGDIAEGYSVSREKKESFPLTVTSAQKNPTAFYLCASTPRRGFTGGPFADSPLHFGNGTRLTVT.

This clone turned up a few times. The CDR3 region is CASSAQGATEAFF. The CDR3 region has the DNA TGTGCCAGCTCAGCTCAGGGGGCGACTGAAGCTTTCTTT. V is TRBV18 and J is TRBJ1-1; the match to TRBD1 covers 8 bases. Germline-derived CDR1 and CDR2 are KGHSH and LQKENI. The CDR3 is 13 amino acids. V lost 5 bases and J lost 5; bases outside the gene matches: 4.

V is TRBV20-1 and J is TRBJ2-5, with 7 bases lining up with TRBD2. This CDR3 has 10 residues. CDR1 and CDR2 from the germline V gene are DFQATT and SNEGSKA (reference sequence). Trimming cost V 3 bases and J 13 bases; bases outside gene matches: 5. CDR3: CSARWDYMYF. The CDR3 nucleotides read TGCAGTGCTAGGTGGGACTACATGTACTTC.

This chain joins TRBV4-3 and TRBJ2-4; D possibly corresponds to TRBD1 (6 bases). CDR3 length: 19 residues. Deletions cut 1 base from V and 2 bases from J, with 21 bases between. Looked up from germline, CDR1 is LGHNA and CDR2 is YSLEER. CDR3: CASSQGVSWLRGSKNIQYF. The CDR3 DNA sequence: TGCGCCAGCAGCCAAGGGGTCTCGTGGCTCAGGGGATCCAAAAACATTCAGTACTTC.

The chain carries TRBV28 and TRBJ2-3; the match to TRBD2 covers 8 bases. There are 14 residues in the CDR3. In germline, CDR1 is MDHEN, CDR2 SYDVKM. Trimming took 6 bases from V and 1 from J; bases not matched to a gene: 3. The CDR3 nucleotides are TGTGCCAGCAGCGGGAGGGCCGGCACAGATACGCAGTATTTT. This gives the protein CASSGRAGTDTQYF. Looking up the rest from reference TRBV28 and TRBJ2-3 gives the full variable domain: DVKVTQSSRYLVKRTGEKVFLECVQDMDHENMFWYRQDPGLGLRLIYFSYDVKMKEKGDIPEGYSVSREKKERFSLILESASTNQTSMYLCASSGRAGTDTQYFGPGTRLTVL.

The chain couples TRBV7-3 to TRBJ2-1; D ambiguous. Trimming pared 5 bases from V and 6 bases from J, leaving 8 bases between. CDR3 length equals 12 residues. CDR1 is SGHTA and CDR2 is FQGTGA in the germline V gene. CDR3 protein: CASSNTANEQFF. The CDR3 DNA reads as TGTGCCAGCAGCAACACCGCCAATGAGCAGTTCTTC.

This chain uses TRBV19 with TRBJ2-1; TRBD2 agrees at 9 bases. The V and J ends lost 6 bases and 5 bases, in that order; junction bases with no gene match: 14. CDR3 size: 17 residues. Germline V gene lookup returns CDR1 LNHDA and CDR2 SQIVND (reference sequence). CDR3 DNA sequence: TGTGCCAGTAGGATGCTGTCGTGGCTAGCGGGAAACAATGAGCAGTTCTTC. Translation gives CASRMLSWLAGNNEQFF.

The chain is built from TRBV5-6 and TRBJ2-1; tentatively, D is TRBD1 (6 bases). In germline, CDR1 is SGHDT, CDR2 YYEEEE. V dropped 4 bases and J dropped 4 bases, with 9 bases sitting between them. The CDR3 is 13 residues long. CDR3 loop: CASSITGYNEQFF. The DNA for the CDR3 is TGTGCCAGCAGCATAACAGGGTACAATGAGCAGTTCTTC.

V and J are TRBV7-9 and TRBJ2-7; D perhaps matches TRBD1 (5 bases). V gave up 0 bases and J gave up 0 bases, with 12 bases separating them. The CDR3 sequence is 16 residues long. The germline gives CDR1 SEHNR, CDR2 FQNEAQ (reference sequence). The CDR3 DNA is TGTGCCAGCAGCTTAGCAGGGGCGCTGAGCTCCTACGAGCAGTACTTC. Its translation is CASSLAGALSSYEQYF.

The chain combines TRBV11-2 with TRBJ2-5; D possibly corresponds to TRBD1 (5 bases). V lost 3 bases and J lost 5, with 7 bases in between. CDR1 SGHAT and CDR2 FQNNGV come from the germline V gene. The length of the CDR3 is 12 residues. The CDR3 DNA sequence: TGTGCCAGCAGCTTTTCAGGGGAGACCCAGTACTTC. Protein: CASSFSGETQYF.

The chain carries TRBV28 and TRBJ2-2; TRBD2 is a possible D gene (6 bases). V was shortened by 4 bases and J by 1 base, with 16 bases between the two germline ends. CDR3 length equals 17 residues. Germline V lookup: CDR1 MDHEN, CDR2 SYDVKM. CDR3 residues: CASSSPRVAVNTGELFF. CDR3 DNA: TGTGCCAGCAGTTCCCCAAGAGTAGCGGTGAACACCGGGGAGCTGTTTTTT.

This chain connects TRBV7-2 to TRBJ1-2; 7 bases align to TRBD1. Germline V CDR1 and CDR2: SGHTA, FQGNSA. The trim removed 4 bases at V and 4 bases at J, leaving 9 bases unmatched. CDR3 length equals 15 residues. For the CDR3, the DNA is TGTGCCAGCAGCTACTACAGGGGAGGTTTCTATGGCTACACCTTC. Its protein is CASSYYRGGFYGYTF.

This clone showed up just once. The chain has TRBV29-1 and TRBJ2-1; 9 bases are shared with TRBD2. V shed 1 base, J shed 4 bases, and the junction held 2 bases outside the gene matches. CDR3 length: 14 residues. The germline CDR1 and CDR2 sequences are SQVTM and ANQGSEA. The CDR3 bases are TGCAGCGTTGAAGGTAGCGGGGGTTACAATGAGCAGTTCTTC. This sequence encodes CSVEGSGGYNEQFF.

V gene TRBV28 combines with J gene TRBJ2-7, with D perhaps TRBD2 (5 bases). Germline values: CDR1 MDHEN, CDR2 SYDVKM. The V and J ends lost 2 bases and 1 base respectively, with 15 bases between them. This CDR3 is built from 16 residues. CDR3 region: CASSLGVVGGSYEQYF. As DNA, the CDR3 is TGTGCCAGCAGTTTAGGTGTCGTAGGAGGTTCCTACGAGCAGTACTTC.

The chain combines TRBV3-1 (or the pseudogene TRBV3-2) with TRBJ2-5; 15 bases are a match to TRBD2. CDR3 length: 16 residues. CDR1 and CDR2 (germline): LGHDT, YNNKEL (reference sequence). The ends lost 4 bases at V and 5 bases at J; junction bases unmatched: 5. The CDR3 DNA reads TGTGCCAGCAGCCTCCGGACTAGCGGGAGGGCCGAGACCCAGTACTTC. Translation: CASSLRTSGRAETQYF.

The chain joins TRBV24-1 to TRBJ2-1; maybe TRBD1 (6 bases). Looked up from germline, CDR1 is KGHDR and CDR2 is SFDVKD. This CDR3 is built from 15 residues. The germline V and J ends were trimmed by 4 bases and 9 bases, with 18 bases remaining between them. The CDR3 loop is CATSEGTRTSSEQFF. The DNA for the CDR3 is TGTGCCACCAGTGAGGGGACAAGGACATCCTCTGAGCAGTTCTTC.

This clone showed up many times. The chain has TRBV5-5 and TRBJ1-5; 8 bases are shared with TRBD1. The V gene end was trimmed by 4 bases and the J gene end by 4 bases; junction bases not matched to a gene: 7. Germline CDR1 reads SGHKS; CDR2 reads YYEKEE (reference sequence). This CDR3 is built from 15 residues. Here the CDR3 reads CASSIRQGWNQPQHF. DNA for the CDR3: TGTGCCAGCAGCATCCGACAGGGGTGGAATCAGCCCCAGCATTTT.

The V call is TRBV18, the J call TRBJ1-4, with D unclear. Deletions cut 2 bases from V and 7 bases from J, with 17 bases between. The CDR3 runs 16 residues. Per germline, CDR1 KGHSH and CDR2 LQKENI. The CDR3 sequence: CASSPILGIHGEKLFF. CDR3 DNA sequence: TGTGCCAGCTCACCAATACTAGGGATACATGGTGAAAAACTGTTTTTT.

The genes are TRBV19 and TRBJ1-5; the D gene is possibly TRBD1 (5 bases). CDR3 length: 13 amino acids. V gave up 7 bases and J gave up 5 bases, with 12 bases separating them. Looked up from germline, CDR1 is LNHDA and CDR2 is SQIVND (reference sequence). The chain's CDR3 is CASNGQGYQPQHF. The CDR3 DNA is TGTGCCAGTAATGGTCAGGGATATCAGCCCCAGCATTTT.

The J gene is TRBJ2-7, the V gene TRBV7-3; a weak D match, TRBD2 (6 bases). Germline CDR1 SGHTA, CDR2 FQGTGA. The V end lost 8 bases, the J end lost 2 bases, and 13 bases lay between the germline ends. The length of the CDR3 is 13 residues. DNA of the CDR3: TGTGCCAGCTCACTTAGCGGCCCCTACGAGCAGTACTTC. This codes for CASSLSGPYEQYF.

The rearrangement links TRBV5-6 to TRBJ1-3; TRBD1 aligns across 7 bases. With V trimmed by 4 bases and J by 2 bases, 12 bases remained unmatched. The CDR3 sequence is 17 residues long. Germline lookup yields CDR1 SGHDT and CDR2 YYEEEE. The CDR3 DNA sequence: TGTGCCAGCAGCGCTCAACTCGGGACAGACCCTGGAAACACCATATATTTT. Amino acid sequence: CASSAQLGTDPGNTIYF.

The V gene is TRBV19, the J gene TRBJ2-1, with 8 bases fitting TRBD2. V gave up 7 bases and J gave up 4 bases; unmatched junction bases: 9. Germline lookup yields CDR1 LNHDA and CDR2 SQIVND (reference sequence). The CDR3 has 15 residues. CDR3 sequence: CASKKRELFYNEQFF. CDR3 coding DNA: TGTGCCAGTAAGAAGCGGGAGCTATTTTACAATGAGCAGTTCTTC.